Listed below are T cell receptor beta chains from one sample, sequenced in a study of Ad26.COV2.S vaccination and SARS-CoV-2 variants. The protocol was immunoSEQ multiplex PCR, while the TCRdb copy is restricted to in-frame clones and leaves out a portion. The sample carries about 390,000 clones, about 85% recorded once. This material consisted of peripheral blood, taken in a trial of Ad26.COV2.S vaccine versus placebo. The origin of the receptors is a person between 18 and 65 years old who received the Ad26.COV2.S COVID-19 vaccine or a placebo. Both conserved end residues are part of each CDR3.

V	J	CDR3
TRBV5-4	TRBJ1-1	CASSLPGQGNTEAFF
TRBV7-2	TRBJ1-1	CASSFPTGQTEAFF
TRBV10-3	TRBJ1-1	CAISDSYTEAFF
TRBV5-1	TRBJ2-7	CASSQRTSGGKTYEQYF
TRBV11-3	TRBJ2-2	CASSLGQGASGELFF
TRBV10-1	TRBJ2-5	CASSARAQSTQYF
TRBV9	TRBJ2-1	CASSVAGGHIANEQFF
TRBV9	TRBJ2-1	CASSVAGANEQFF
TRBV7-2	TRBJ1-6	CASSLLGTGASPLHF
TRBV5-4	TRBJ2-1	CASSQPTGGRAYNEQFF
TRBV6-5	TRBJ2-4	CASSYSNRGDIQYF
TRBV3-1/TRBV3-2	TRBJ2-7	CASSNQAGLGLHEQYF
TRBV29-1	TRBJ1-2	CSVESGYGYTF
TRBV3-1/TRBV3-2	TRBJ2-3	CASSQPRLAGATDTQYF
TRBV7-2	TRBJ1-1	CASSPRERTLEAFF
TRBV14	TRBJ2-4	CASSHPGGDGREDIQYF
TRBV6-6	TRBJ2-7	CASRSRGGVGDYEQYF
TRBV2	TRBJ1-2	CASSAGDGYTF
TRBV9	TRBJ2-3	CASNSGEGAGNTQYF
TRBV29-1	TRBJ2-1	CSVEVGFGQDYNEQFF
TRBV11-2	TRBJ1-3	CASSLRGGGNTIYF
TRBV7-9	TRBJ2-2	CASSPNAQTGKTGELFF
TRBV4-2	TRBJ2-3	CASSQLTSGVTDTQYF
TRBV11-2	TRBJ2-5	CASSLGGGRQETQYF
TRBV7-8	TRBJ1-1	CASSLDSNTEAFF
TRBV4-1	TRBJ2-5	CASSRQRGEGETQYF
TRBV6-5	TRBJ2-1	CAVSYRSSYNEQFF
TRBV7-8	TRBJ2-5	CASSLGGREETQYF
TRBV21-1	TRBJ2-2	CALAGLNTGELFF
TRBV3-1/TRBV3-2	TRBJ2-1	CASSQGGTGNAYEQFF
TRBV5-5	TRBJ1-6	CASSLWRGDNSPLHF
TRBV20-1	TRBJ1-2	CSASEDNYGYTF
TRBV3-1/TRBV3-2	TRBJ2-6	CASSQGVWQQGSGANVLTF
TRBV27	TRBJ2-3	CASSLEGGRASTDTQYF
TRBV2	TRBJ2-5	CASSDVQRFETQYF
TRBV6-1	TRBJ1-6	CASSDNDRRYSPLHF
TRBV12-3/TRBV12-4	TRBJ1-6	CASRVTHNSPLHF
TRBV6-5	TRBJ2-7	CASRNGYYEQYF
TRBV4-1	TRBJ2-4	CASSPAEGQGLFLAKNIQYF
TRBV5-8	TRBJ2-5	CASSVDLRETQYF
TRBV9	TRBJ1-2	CASSEGPGQGGGYTF
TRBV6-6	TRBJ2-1	CASSSPRLAGASPPRGNEQFF
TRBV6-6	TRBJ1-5	CASSYRTRVVTPQHF